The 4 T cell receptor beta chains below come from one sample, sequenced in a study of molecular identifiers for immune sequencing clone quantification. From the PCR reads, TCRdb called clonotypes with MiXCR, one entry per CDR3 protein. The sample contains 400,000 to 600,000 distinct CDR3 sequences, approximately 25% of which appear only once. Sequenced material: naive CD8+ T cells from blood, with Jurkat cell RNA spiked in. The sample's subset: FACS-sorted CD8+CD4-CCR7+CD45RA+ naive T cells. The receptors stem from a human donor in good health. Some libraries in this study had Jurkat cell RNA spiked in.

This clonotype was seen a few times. The CDR3 spells CASSLAGTVTGELFF. CDR3 in DNA: TGTGCCAGCAGCTTAGCGGGGACAGTCACCGGGGAGCTGTTTTTT. The gene calls are TRBV7-9 and TRBJ2-2, with 7 positions matching TRBD1. The ends lost 0 bases at V and 4 bases at J; junction bases unmatched: 2. The CDR3 totals 15 residues. In germline, CDR1 is SEHNR, CDR2 FQNEAQ (reference sequence). The full variable domain, rest sourced from reference TRBV7-9 and TRBJ2-2, is DTGVSQNPRHKITKRGQNVTFRCDPISEHNRLYWYRQTLGQGPEFLTYFQNEAQLEKSRLLSDRFSAERPKGSFSTLEIQRTEQGDSAMYLCASSLAGTVTGELFFGEGSRLTVL.

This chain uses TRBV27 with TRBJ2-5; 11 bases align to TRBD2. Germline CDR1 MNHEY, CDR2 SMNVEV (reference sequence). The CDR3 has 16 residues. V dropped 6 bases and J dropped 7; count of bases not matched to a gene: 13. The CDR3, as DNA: TGTGCCAGCAGAGACACTAGCGGGAGTTCTTCAGGGACCCAGTACTTC. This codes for CASRDTSGSSSGTQYF.

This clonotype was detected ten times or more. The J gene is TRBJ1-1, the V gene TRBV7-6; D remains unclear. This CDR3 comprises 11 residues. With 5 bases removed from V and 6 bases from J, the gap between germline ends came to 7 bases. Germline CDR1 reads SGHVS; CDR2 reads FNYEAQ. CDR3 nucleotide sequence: TGTGCCAGCAGCGCCGGGGCTGAAGCTTTCTTT. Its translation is CASSAGAEAFF.

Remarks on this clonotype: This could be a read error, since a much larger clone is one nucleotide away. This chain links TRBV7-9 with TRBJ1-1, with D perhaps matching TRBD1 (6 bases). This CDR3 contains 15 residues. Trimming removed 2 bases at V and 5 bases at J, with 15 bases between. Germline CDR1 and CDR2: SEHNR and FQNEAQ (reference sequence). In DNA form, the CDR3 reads TGTGCCAGCAGCTTATCGGGGGCGGGAAAAACTGAAGCTTTCTTT. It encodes CASSLSGAGKTEAFF.